This T cell receptor (beta chain) emerged from a study of T cell responses to AZD1222 COVID-19 vaccine. Study results and limitations: Among the donors, most were white British and more were female, and clonal diversity was possibly underestimated. Once two AZD1222 doses were given, Spike-specific TCR breadth and depth went up.

Notes on this clone: Antigen specificity is unknown.

The CDR3 totals 20 residues. V trimming: 0 bases; J trimming: 1 base; junction bases outside the gene matches: 9. CDR1 and CDR2 (germline): LGHNA, YNFKEQ. Sequenced by immunoSEQ multiplex PCR; TCRdb stores in-frame clones only, minus some. The data show around 170,000 clones, around nine tenths seen once. The chain links TRBV4-2 to TRBJ2-5, with 15 bases matching TRBD2. The TCR sequence derives from an adult in good health. The specimen comprised peripheral blood, sampled on day 0 of AZD1222 vaccination. CDR3 loop: CASSQDMRTSGGGFQETQYF. CDR3 DNA sequence: TGTGCCAGCAGCCAAGATATGAGGACTAGCGGGGGGGGTTTCCAAGAGACCCAGTACTTC.